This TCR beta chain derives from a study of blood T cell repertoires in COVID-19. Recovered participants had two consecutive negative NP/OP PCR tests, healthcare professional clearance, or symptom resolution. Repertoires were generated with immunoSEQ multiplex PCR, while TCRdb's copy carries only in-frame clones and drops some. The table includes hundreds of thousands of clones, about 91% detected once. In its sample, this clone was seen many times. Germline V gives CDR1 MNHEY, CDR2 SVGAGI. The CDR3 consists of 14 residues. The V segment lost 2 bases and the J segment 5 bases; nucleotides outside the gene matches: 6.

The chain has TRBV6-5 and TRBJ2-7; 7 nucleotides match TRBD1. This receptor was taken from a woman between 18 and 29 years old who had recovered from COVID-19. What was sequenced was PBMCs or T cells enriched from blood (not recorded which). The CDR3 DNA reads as TGTGCCAGCAGTTACATACAGGGGCGGCACGAGCAGTACTTC. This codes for CASSYIQGRHEQYF.